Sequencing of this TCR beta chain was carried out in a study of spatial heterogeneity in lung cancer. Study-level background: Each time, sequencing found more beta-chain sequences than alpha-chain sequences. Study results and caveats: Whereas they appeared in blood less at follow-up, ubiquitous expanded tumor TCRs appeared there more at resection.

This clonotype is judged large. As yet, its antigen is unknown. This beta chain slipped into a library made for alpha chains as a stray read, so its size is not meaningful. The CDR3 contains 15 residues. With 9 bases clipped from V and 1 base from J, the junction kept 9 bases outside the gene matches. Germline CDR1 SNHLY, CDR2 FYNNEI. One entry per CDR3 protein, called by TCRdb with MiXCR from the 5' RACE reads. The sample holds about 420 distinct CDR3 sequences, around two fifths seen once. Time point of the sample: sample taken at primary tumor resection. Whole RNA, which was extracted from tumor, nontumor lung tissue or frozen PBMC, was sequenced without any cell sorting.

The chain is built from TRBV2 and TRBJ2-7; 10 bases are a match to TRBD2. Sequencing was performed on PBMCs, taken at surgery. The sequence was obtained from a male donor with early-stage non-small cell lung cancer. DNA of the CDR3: TGTGCCAGATCAGGGGCTAGCGGGGGATCCTACGAGCAGTACTTC. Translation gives CARSGASGGSYEQYF.